This T cell receptor (beta chain) was retrieved from a study of OX40 agonist ivuxolimab in advanced cancers. Looking at the study overall: Subjects had a mean age of around 63 years, with a range of roughly 20 to 79; around 84% were male.

As to this clone: The antigen is not known.

V dropped 4 bases and J dropped 4; count of bases not matched to a gene: 7. The CDR3 consists of 15 residues. Germline V CDR1 and CDR2: SGHVS, FQNEAQ. The data were produced by immunoSEQ multiplex PCR, yet TCRdb's version contains in-frame clones alone and is incomplete. The table lists 29,000 or so clones, nearly 95% of them singletons, with over 8% in the top ten. Overall study findings and caveats: Doses of 0.1 to 3.0 mg/kg were accompanied by clonal expansion of CD4+ and CD8+ blood T cells by week 6.

The chain employs TRBV7-8 and TRBJ2-5, with 9 bases fitting TRBD1. The TCR originated in an adult with an advanced solid tumor such as melanoma, head and neck, liver or kidney cancer. Sequences were derived from CD4+ or CD8+ T cells sorted from blood, sampled in a trial of the OX40 agonist ivuxolimab. The chain's CDR3 is CASSSGTGFGETQYF. As DNA, the CDR3 is TGTGCCAGCAGCTCCGGGACAGGGTTCGGAGAGACCCAGTACTTC.